Listed below are T cell receptor beta chains from one sample, sequenced in a study of response to subunit inactivated influenza vaccine. MiXCR, run by TCRdb on the RT-PCR reads, gives a single entry per CDR3 protein. Of about 540,000 distinct CDR3 sequences listed, under 25% are singletons. The same sample was also used in a study of T cells expressing NK-cell markers.

Sequences were derived from CD4+ T cells sorted from PBMCs, sampled 11 to 12 days after vaccination. The receptors stem from a man in his forties or fifties who received an inactivated influenza vaccine. Both conserved end residues are part of each CDR3. The order of the fields is V gene, CDR3 protein.

v_call: TRBV7-7
cdr3_aa: CASSLGSDRNTDTQYF

v_call: TRBV7-2
cdr3_aa: CASSLARAGATSYEQYF

v_call: TRBV20-1
cdr3_aa: CSARDYRGPYEQYF

v_call: TRBV3-1
cdr3_aa: CASSQGEDQGTQYF

v_call: TRBV6-2/TRBV6-3
cdr3_aa: CASSSVPGLGSNQPQHF

v_call: TRBV12-3/TRBV12-4
cdr3_aa: CASSSQGRKHSPLHF

v_call: TRBV10-3
cdr3_aa: CAISAGTGEEQYF

v_call: TRBV5-5
cdr3_aa: CASSLARISSGNTIYF

v_call: TRBV13
cdr3_aa: CASSHNQGAQSYEQYF

v_call: TRBV29-1
cdr3_aa: CSGSAGRNEQFF

v_call: TRBV4-2
cdr3_aa: CASSQKAGDNQPQHF

v_call: TRBV12-3/TRBV12-4
cdr3_aa: CASGAGALTPQHF

v_call: TRBV30
cdr3_aa: CAWSAGGSQETQYF

v_call: TRBV6-1
cdr3_aa: CASALAGTSYEQYF

v_call: TRBV27
cdr3_aa: CASSPLGARTRTGELFF

v_call: TRBV6-5
cdr3_aa: CASSYTQGQPQHF

v_call: TRBV20-1
cdr3_aa: CSVTVGTSGRARPQEQYF

v_call: TRBV4-1
cdr3_aa: CASSQEGGLRGSPLHF

v_call: TRBV29-1
cdr3_aa: CSVRSGEKLFF

v_call: TRBV30
cdr3_aa: CAWPKEGNTGELFF

v_call: TRBV6-2/TRBV6-3
cdr3_aa: CASSYSRASGYTF

v_call: TRBV7-2
cdr3_aa: CASSLVFGVQETQYF

v_call: TRBV10-3
cdr3_aa: CAISGTSGTSYNEQFF

v_call: TRBV7-2
cdr3_aa: CASSLDGAGPQPQHF

v_call: TRBV12-3/TRBV12-4
cdr3_aa: CASSIRSPGTDTQYF

v_call: TRBV12-3/TRBV12-4
cdr3_aa: CASSLERGTQYF

v_call: TRBV7-2
cdr3_aa: CASSWTGAGTNEQYF

v_call: TRBV7-7
cdr3_aa: CASSLGVGGVQFF

v_call: TRBV10-3
cdr3_aa: CAISEGTKKNIQYF

v_call: TRBV7-2
cdr3_aa: CASTPTGTVSGANVLTF

v_call: TRBV24-1
cdr3_aa: CATSDIRGTGELFF

v_call: TRBV3-1
cdr3_aa: CASSRDRYNEQFF

v_call: TRBV24-1
cdr3_aa: CATSDTGLAENNEQFF

v_call: TRBV29-1
cdr3_aa: CSAYREPKREQYF

v_call: TRBV3-1
cdr3_aa: CASSRTGNTEAFF

v_call: TRBV21-1
cdr3_aa: CASSKIRRDRAFYEQYF

v_call: TRBV12-3/TRBV12-4
cdr3_aa: CASRGPGTAAGEQFF

v_call: TRBV28
cdr3_aa: CASSSPGQGSNIQYF

v_call: TRBV19
cdr3_aa: CASSISSGGQITDTQYF

v_call: TRBV3-1
cdr3_aa: CASSHGGLRTDTQYF

v_call: TRBV20-1
cdr3_aa: CSAIRPGLAGKNEQFF

v_call: TRBV20-1
cdr3_aa: CSARGPPGDTQYF

v_call: TRBV24-1
cdr3_aa: CATSDSDQPQHF

v_call: TRBV7-2
cdr3_aa: CASSFDNEQYF

v_call: TRBV5-1
cdr3_aa: CASSYGGTGLYEQYF

v_call: TRBV14
cdr3_aa: CASSQMTANTEAFF

v_call: TRBV20-1
cdr3_aa: CSARSLAGGYNEQFF

v_call: TRBV7-8
cdr3_aa: CASSPRTGGSNQPQHF

v_call: TRBV29-1
cdr3_aa: CSTRQGDFDYGYTF

v_call: TRBV5-1
cdr3_aa: CASSLTGGLDEQFF

v_call: TRBV2
cdr3_aa: CASSRTRDTQYF

v_call: TRBV12-3/TRBV12-4
cdr3_aa: CATTTGGGTGELFF

v_call: TRBV7-2
cdr3_aa: CASSLGVRGSGTQYF